This record concerns one T cell receptor (beta chain) sequence. This sample is part of a study of blood T cell repertoires in COVID-19. Assay used: immunoSEQ multiplex PCR; TCRdb lists only in-frame clones, some missing. The repertoire includes around 100,000 clones, around 91% of them detected once, and about 30% sits in the top ten. The origin of this receptor is a woman of 80 years or more with acute or convalescent COVID-19. The sequenced material came from peripheral blood.

The CDR3 DNA reads TGCAGTGCAAAACAGCTCTATGGCTACACCTTC. It encodes CSAKQLYGYTF. The rearrangement links TRBV20-1 to TRBJ1-2; no firm D call. Germline V gene data show CDR1 as DFQATT and CDR2 as SNEGSKA (reference sequence). CDR3 length: 11 residues. V was trimmed by 6 bases and J by 4 bases, leaving 9 bases between them.